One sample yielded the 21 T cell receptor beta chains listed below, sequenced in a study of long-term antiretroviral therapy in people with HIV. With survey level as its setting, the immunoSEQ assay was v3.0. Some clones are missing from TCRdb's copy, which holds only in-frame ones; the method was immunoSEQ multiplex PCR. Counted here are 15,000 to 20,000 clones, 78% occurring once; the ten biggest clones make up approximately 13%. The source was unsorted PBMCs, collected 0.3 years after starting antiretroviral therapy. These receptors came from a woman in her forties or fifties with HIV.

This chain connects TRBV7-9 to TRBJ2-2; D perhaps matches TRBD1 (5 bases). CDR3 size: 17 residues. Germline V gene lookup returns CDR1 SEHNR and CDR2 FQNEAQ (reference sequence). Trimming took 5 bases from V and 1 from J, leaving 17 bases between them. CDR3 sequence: CASSAPARTMNTGELFF. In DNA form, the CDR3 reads TGTGCCAGCAGCGCCCCGGCGAGGACAATGAACACCGGGGAGCTGTTTTTT.

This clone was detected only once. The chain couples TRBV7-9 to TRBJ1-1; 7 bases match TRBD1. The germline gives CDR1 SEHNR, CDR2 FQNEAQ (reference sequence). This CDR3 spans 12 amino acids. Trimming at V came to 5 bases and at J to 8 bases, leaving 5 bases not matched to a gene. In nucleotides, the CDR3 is TGTGCCAGCAGCCTGGGACAGAGCGAAGCTTTCTTT. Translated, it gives CASSLGQSEAFF.

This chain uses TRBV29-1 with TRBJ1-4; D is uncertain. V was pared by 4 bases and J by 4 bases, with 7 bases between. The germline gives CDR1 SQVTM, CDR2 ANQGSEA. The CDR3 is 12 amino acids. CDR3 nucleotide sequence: TGCAGCGTTGCGGGGTTTAATGAAAAACTGTTTTTT. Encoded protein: CSVAGFNEKLFF.

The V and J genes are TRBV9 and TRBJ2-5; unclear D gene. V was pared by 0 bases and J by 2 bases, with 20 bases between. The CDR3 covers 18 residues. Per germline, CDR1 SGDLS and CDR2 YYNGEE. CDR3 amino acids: CASSVGVGSSRRQETQYF. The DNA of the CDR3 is TGTGCCAGCAGCGTAGGCGTAGGGTCTTCTCGACGGCAAGAGACCCAGTACTTC.

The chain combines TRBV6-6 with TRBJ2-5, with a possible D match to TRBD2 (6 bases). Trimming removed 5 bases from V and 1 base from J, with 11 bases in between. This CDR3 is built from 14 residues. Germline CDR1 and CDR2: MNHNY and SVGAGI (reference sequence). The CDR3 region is CASSPGLTQETQYF. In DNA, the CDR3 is TGTGCCAGCAGTCCCGGACTAACCCAAGAGACCCAGTACTTC.

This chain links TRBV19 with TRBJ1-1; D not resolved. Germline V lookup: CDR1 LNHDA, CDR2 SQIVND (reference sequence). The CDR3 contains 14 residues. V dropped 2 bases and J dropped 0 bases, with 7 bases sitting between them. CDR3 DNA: TGTGCCAGTAGTATAAACAGTATGAACACTGAAGCTTTCTTT. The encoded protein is CASSINSMNTEAFF.

The CDR3 DNA sequence: TGTGCCAGCAGCATTACCGGGACCGGTACCTACAATGAGCAGTTCTTC. Its translation is CASSITGTGTYNEQFF. The chain combines TRBV13 with TRBJ2-1, with D perhaps matching TRBD1 or TRBD2 (5 bases each). CDR1 is PRHDT, CDR2 FYEKMQ, per germline (reference sequence). The CDR3 covers 16 residues. Trimming pared 5 bases from V and 2 bases from J, leaving 16 bases between. Together with reference TRBV13 and TRBJ2-1, the CDR3 gives the full variable domain: AAGVIQSPRHLIKEKRETATLKCYPIPRHDTVYWYQQGPGQDPQFLISFYEKMQSDKGSIPDRFSAQQFSDYHSELNMSSLELGDSALYFCASSITGTGTYNEQFFGPGTRLTVL.

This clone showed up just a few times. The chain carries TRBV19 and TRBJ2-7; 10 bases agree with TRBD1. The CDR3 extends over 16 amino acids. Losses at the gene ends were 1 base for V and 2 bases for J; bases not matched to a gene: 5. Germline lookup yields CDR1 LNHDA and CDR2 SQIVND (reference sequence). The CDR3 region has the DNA TGTGCCAGTAGTATAGGGTCCGGACAGGGGGCCTACGAGCAGTACTTC. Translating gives CASSIGSGQGAYEQYF.

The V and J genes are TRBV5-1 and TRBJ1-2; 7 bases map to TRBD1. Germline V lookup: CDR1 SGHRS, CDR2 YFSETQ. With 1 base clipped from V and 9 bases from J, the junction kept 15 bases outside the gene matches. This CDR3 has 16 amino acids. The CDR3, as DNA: TGCGCCAGCAGCTTGACAGGGGCCCTCTCTATAACCCGCTACACCTTC. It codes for CASSLTGALSITRYTF.

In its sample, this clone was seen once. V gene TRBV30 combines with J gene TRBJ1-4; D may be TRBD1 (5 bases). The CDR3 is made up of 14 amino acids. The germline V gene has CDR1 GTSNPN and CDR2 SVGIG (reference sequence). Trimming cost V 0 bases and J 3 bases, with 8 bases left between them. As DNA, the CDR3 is TGTGCCTGGAGTGTGGGGGGGGCTAATGAAAAACTGTTTTTT. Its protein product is CAWSVGGANEKLFF.

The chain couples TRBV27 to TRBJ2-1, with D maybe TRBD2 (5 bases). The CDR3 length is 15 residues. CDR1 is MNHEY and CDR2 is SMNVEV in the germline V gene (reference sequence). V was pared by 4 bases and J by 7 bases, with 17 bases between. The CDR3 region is CASSSPMRAINEQFF. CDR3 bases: TGTGCCAGCAGTTCCCCGATGCGGGCCATTAATGAGCAGTTCTTC.

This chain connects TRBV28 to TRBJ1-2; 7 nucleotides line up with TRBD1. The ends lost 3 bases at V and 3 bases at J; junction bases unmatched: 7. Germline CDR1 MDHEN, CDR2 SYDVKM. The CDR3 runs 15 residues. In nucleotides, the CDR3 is TGTGCCAGCAGTTTGGGGGGACAGAGATACTATGGCTACACCTTC. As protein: CASSLGGQRYYGYTF.

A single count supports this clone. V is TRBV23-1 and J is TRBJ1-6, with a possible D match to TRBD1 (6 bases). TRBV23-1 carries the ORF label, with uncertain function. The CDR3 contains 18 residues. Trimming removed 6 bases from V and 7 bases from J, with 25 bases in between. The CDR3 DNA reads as TGCGCCAGCAGCAGCGGTAAGGACAGCCTAACTAGGAATTCACCCCTCCACTTT. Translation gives CASSSGKDSLTRNSPLHF.

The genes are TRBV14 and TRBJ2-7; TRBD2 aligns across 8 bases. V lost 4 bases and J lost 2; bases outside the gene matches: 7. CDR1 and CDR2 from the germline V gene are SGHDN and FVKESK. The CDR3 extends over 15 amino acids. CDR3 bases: TGTGCCAGCAGCCTACCGGGACTAGGGGCCTACGAGCAGTACTTC. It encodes CASSLPGLGAYEQYF.

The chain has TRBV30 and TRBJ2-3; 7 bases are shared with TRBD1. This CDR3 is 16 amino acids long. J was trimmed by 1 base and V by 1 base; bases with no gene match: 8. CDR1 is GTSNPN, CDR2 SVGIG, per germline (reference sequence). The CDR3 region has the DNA TGTGCCTGGAGTGCTCACAGGGGATTCGGCACAGATACGCAGTATTTT. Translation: CAWSAHRGFGTDTQYF.

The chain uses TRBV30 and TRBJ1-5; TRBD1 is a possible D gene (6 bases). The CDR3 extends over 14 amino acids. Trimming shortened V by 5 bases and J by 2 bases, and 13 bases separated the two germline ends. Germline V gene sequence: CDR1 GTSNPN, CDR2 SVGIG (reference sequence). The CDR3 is CAWGNRDGNQPQHF. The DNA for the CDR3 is TGTGCCTGGGGGAACAGGGACGGCAATCAGCCCCAGCATTTT.

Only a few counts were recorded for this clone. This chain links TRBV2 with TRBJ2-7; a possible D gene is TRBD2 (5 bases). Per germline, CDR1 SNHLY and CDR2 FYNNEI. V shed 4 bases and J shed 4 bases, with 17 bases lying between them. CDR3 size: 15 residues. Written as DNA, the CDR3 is TGTGCCAGCAGTGGAGGCCGAGGGCTGAGGTACGAGCAGTACTTC. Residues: CASSGGRGLRYEQYF.

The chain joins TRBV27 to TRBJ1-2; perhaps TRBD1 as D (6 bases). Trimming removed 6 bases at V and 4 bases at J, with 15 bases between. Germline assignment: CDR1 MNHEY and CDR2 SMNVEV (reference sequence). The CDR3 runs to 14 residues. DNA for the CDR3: TGTGCCAGCAGCTCCTTAGGGGGTTCCTATGGCTACACCTTC. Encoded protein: CASSSLGGSYGYTF.

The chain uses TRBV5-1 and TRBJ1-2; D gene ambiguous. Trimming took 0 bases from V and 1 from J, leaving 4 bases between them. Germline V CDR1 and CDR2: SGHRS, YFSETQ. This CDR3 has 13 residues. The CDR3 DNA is TGCGCCAGCAGCTTGGGGGGTAACTATGGCTACACCTTC. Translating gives CASSLGGNYGYTF.

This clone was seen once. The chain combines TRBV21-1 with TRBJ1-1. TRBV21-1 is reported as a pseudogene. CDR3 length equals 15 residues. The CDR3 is CASSASGLENTEAFF. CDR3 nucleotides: TGTGCCAGCAGCGCCTCGGGACTGGAGAACACTGAAGCTTTCTTT.

Written as DNA, the CDR3 is TGTGCCAGCAGTCGGGACTCGAGCTCCTACAATGAGCAGTTCTTC. This sequence encodes CASSRDSSSYNEQFF. The genes are TRBV7-3 and TRBJ2-1; TRBD2 might be the D (6 bases). The ends were cut back, 6 bases at V and 0 bases at J, with 12 bases in the middle. The CDR3 is made up of 15 amino acids. Germline loops: CDR1 SGHTA, CDR2 FQGTGA. Full variable domain (remainder filled in from reference TRBV7-3 and TRBJ2-1): GAGVSQTPSNKVTEKGKYVELRCDPISGHTALYWYRQSLGQGPEFLIYFQGTGAADDSGLPNDRFFAVRPEGSVSTLKIQRTERGDSAVYLCASSRDSSSYNEQFFGPGTRLTVL.